These T cell receptor beta chains were read from a single sample in a study of post-analysis software for immune sequencing data. TCRdb reprocessed the PCR reads via MiXCR and lists one record per CDR3 protein. The data hold about 260,000 distinct CDR3 sequences, with 36% observed a single time. Sequenced: blood. The source of these receptors is a girl aged 10 to 17 with multiple sclerosis. CDR3s include the opening cysteine and the closing phenylalanine or tryptophan. The order of the fields is J gene, V gene, clone size, D gene, CDR3 length, CDR3 protein, CDR3 DNA. D genes are given only for firm matches. Clone size, where shown, is once, few, many, or a class for clones that have expanded.

>TRBJ2-5|TRBV11-2|many|-|15
CASSSTRGFQETQYF
TGTGCCAGCAGCTCAACCCGGGGGTTCCAAGAGACCCAGTACTTC
>TRBJ2-7|TRBV12-3/TRBV12-4|-|-|13
CAASPGDSYEQYF
TGTGCCGCATCCCCAGGGGACTCCTACGAGCAGTACTTC
>TRBJ2-7|TRBV6-5|-|TRBD2|15
CASSPSGSGGYEQYF
TGTGCCAGCAGCCCCTCAGGTAGCGGGGGTTACGAGCAGTACTTC
>TRBJ1-2|TRBV12-5|many|-|15
CASGSDLRGAYGYTF
TGTGCTAGTGGTTCGGACCTCCGGGGGGCCTACGGCTACACCTTC
>TRBJ1-2|TRBV3-1|few|-|17
CASSPIGGGAGRQGYTF
TGTGCCAGCAGCCCAATCGGCGGGGGCGCGGGGCGACAGGGCTACACCTTC
>TRBJ1-1|TRBV29-1|many|-|12
CSISTEGTEAFF
TGCAGTATTAGTACTGAAGGCACTGAAGCTTTCTTT
>TRBJ2-5|TRBV28|-|TRBD1|15
CASSLGTAVGETQYF
TGTGCCAGCAGTTTAGGGACAGCCGTGGGGGAGACCCAGTACTTC
>TRBJ2-3|TRBV28|many|-|16
CASSQGRGFSTDTQYF
TGTGCCAGCAGCCAGGGGCGGGGGTTTAGCACAGATACGCAGTATTTT
>TRBJ2-5|TRBV7-9|many|-|15
CASSLSLGRQETQYF
TGTGCCAGCAGCTTATCTCTGGGACGGCAAGAGACCCAGTACTTC
>TRBJ1-2|TRBV5-5|many|-|14
CASSLEGANYGYTF
TGTGCCAGCAGCTTGGAGGGAGCCAACTATGGCTACACCTTC
>TRBJ2-2|TRBV12-3/TRBV12-4|-|TRBD1|16
CASSYQGASSTGELFF
TGTGCCAGCAGTTATCAGGGGGCGTCGAGCACCGGGGAGCTGTTTTTT
>TRBJ2-1|TRBV7-2|many|TRBD2|15
CASSSGRASYNEQFF
TGTGCCAGCAGCAGCGGGAGGGCCTCCTACAATGAGCAGTTCTTC
>TRBJ2-5|TRBV7-2|many|TRBD1|14
CASSSRQGKETQYF
TGTGCCAGCAGCTCGCGACAGGGTAAAGAAACCCAGTACTTC
>TRBJ2-7|TRBV27|-|TRBD2|17
CASSWASGTRSSYEQYF
TGTGCCAGCAGTTGGGCTAGCGGGACGAGGAGCTCCTACGAGCAGTACTTC
>TRBJ2-7|TRBV12-3/TRBV12-4|once|-|15
CASSLPGGPVHEQYF
TGTGCCAGCAGTTTACCCGGCGGGCCGGTGCACGAGCAGTACTTC
>TRBJ2-5|TRBV6-1|few|-|14
CASSETTDQETQYF
TGTGCCAGCAGTGAAACGACAGACCAAGAGACCCAGTACTTC